This TCR beta chain was obtained from a study of molecular identifiers for immune sequencing clone quantification. General study points: Investigators reportedly could detect spiked Jurkat TCR RNA from one cell among about a million naive cells.

On this clonotype: What it recognizes is unknown.

The CDR3 runs 13 residues. Germline values: CDR1 MDHEN, CDR2 SYDVKM. With 6 bases removed from V and 2 bases from J, the gap between germline ends came to 8 bases. MiXCR was run by TCRdb on the PCR reads, yielding one entry per CDR3 protein. The data show about 320,000 distinct CDR3 sequences, about a quarter seen once. The gene calls are TRBV28 and TRBJ1-5; D unclear. This TCR was recovered from a human donor in good health. Some libraries in this study had Jurkat cell RNA spiked in. The specimen sequenced was naive CD8+ T cells from blood, with Jurkat cell RNA spiked in. Subset: FACS-sorted CD8+CD4-CCR7+CD45RA+ naive T cells. For the CDR3, the DNA is TGTGCCAGCAGCGCGATGGGCAATCAGCCCCAGCATTTT. This codes for CASSAMGNQPQHF.